The clone carrying this T cell receptor beta chain was found a few times. Its antigen is still unknown. This sample was taken from a study of T-cell memory formation after mild COVID-19. Study-wide results and limits: Mainly CM and EM harbored the contracting CD4+ clones; mainly EMRA harbored the CD8+ ones.

Employing constant-segment primers, 5'RACE generated TCR alpha and TCR beta cDNA libraries bearing sample barcodes and UMIs. TCRdb ran MiXCR on the 5' RACE reads and lists one entry per CDR3 protein. This sample has roughly 280,000 distinct CDR3 sequences, with 15% to 20% found just once. The source material was PBMCs or a T cell subset sorted from them (not recorded which). This TCR came from a man aged 18 to 30 who had mild COVID-19 (a few samples of this study predate the infection). Cell type and time point are not known.

CDR3 coding DNA: TGCGCCAGCAGCTCGCTGACAGGGAAGGTTGAGCAGTTCTTC. This sequence encodes CASSSLTGKVEQFF. V usage is TRBV5-1 and J usage is TRBJ2-1; 7 bases are shared with TRBD1. The J segment lost 9 bases and the V segment lost 3 bases, leaving 9 bases of the junction unmatched. Germline loops: CDR1 SGHRS, CDR2 YFSETQ. There are 14 residues in the CDR3.